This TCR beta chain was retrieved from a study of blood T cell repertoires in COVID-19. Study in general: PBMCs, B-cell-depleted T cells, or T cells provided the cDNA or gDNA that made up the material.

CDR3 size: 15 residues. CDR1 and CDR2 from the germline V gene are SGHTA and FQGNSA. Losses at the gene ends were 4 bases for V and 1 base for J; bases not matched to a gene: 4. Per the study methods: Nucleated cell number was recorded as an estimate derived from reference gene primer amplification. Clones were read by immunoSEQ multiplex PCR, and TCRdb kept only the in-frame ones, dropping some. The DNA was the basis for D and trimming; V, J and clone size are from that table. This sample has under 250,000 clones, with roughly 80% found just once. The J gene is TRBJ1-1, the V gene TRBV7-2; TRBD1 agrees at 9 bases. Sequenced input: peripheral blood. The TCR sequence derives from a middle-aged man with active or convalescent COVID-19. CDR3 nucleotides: TGTGCCAGCAGCTCGACAGGGGGTAGGAACACTGAAGCTTTCTTT. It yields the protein CASSSTGGRNTEAFF.